This T cell receptor beta chain appears in the sequencing data of a study of blood T cell repertoires in COVID-19. The CDR3 sequence is 14 residues long. CDR1 and CDR2 (germline): SGHTA, FQGNSA. Trimming pared 1 base from V and 0 bases from J, leaving 5 bases between. Using immunoSEQ multiplex PCR, the repertoire was profiled, and TCRdb retains in-frame clones only, with some absent. Here the sample spans about 120,000 clones, around 87% being singletons. The chain couples TRBV7-2 to TRBJ2-3, with D uncertain. The sample taken for sequencing was peripheral blood. The sequence came from a woman aged 60-75 years with COVID-19, enrolled during active disease. CDR3 coding DNA: TGTGCCAGCAGCTTAGAGAGCAGCACAGATACGCAGTATTTT. Translation gives CASSLESSTDTQYF.